Listed below are T cell receptor beta chains from one sample, sequenced in a study of cytomegalovirus exposure and HLA in healthy donors. The method was immunoSEQ multiplex PCR; TCRdb's version includes in-frame clones alone and lacks a portion of them. The table records around 170,000 clones, over 70% of them present only once. The sample was PBMCs. The receptors originated from a woman in her fifties or sixties in good health and CMV-seropositive. Both conserved end residues are part of each CDR3. The order of the fields is J gene, D gene, V gene, clone size, CDR3 DNA, CDR3 protein. A D gene is named only where the DNA matches it firmly. Expanded clones get a size class; other rows say once, few or many, or leave the size out.

J gene: TRBJ1-4
D gene: .
V gene: TRBV28
clone size: .
CDR3 DNA: TGTGCCAGCAGTACAACACAGGGAAGTAGGGAAAAACTGTTTTTT
CDR3 protein: CASSTTQGSREKLFF

J gene: TRBJ2-3
D gene: .
V gene: TRBV7-6
clone size: .
CDR3 DNA: TGTGCCAGCAGCCTACTTAGAGATACGCAGTATTTT
CDR3 protein: CASSLLRDTQYF

J gene: TRBJ1-1
D gene: .
V gene: TRBV11-3
clone size: .
CDR3 DNA: TGTGCCAGCAGCCTACTACCCGAGGCATCTGAAGCTTTCTTT
CDR3 protein: CASSLLPEASEAFF

J gene: TRBJ2-3
D gene: TRBD2
V gene: TRBV5-6
clone size: .
CDR3 DNA: TGTGCCAGCAGCTTGGGACTAGCGAGGGTCACAGATACGCAGTATTTT
CDR3 protein: CASSLGLARVTDTQYF

J gene: TRBJ2-5
D gene: TRBD2
V gene: TRBV5-4
clone size: .
CDR3 DNA: TGTGCCAGCAGCCCGCGGGGGGGGGCCGAGGAGACCCAGTACTTC
CDR3 protein: CASSPRGGAEETQYF

J gene: TRBJ2-7
D gene: TRBD2
V gene: TRBV6-6
clone size: .
CDR3 DNA: TGTGCCAGCAGTTTCCCAGCGGGAGGGCCCTCCTACGAGCAGTACTTC
CDR3 protein: CASSFPAGGPSYEQYF

J gene: TRBJ2-3
D gene: .
V gene: TRBV9
clone size: .
CDR3 DNA: TGTGCCAGCAGCAAGACTTCCTTAACAGATACGCAGTATTTT
CDR3 protein: CASSKTSLTDTQYF

J gene: TRBJ2-1
D gene: .
V gene: TRBV18
clone size: .
CDR3 DNA: TGTGCCAGCTCAACACAGGGGCGGGGGTACAATGAGCAGTTCTTC
CDR3 protein: CASSTQGRGYNEQFF

J gene: TRBJ2-1
D gene: TRBD2
V gene: TRBV10-3
clone size: .
CDR3 DNA: TGTGCCATCAGTGAGCGGCTAGCGGGGGTCTTTAGCTCCTACAATGAGCAGTTCTTC
CDR3 protein: CAISERLAGVFSSYNEQFF

J gene: TRBJ1-1
D gene: TRBD1
V gene: TRBV7-2
clone size: .
CDR3 DNA: TGTGCCAGCAGCTTGCGGGACAGGAGGACTGAAGCTTTCTTT
CDR3 protein: CASSLRDRRTEAFF

J gene: TRBJ2-7
D gene: .
V gene: TRBV2
clone size: .
CDR3 DNA: TGTGCCAGCAGGGGGGCAGCTTACGAGCAGTACTTC
CDR3 protein: CASRGAAYEQYF

J gene: TRBJ2-3
D gene: .
V gene: TRBV18
clone size: .
CDR3 DNA: TGTGCCAGCCACCAATCAGGGAACACAGATACGCAGTATTTT
CDR3 protein: CASHQSGNTDTQYF

J gene: TRBJ2-3
D gene: .
V gene: TRBV5-1
clone size: .
CDR3 DNA: TGCGCCAGCAGCTTGGAGTCCTACACAGATACGCAGTATTTT
CDR3 protein: CASSLESYTDTQYF

J gene: TRBJ1-2
D gene: TRBD1
V gene: TRBV19
clone size: .
CDR3 DNA: TGTGCCAGTAGCCTACTAGGGGGCTCGAGCTATGGCTACACCTTC
CDR3 protein: CASSLLGGSSYGYTF

J gene: TRBJ1-6
D gene: .
V gene: TRBV30
clone size: .
CDR3 DNA: TGTGCCTGTACTGGACAGCCGAATTCACCCCTCCACTTT
CDR3 protein: CACTGQPNSPLHF

J gene: TRBJ1-1
D gene: .
V gene: TRBV5-1
clone size: .
CDR3 DNA: TGCGCCAGCAGCTTTGGGTGGGCCACTGAAGCTTTCTTT
CDR3 protein: CASSFGWATEAFF

J gene: TRBJ2-7
D gene: .
V gene: TRBV7-8
clone size: .
CDR3 DNA: TGTGCCAGCACGGGTTCGGGGTACGAGCAGTACTTC
CDR3 protein: CASTGSGYEQYF

J gene: TRBJ2-2
D gene: TRBD1
V gene: TRBV5-6
clone size: few
CDR3 DNA: TGTGCCAGCGACCGGTTGCAGGGGGCGAAGTCCGGGGAGCTGTTTTTT
CDR3 protein: CASDRLQGAKSGELFF

J gene: TRBJ2-1
D gene: TRBD2
V gene: TRBV9
clone size: .
CDR3 DNA: TGTGCCAGCAGTTTCGGCCCGGGACTAGCGGGGGATCGGCAGTTCTTC
CDR3 protein: CASSFGPGLAGDRQFF

J gene: TRBJ2-2
D gene: TRBD1
V gene: TRBV10-2
clone size: .
CDR3 DNA: TGCGCCAGCAGAGGACAGGGTTTGACCGGGGAGCTGTTTTTT
CDR3 protein: CASRGQGLTGELFF

J gene: TRBJ1-2
D gene: .
V gene: TRBV7-9
clone size: .
CDR3 DNA: TGTGCCAGCAGCTTAGCACGGCCCGGGACTAACTATGGCTACACCTTC
CDR3 protein: CASSLARPGTNYGYTF

J gene: TRBJ1-1
D gene: .
V gene: TRBV6-1
clone size: .
CDR3 DNA: TGTGCCAGCAGTGCAGTCCGGACACCGAACACTGAAGCTTTCTTT
CDR3 protein: CASSAVRTPNTEAFF

J gene: TRBJ2-7
D gene: .
V gene: TRBV7-2
clone size: once
CDR3 DNA: TGTGCCAGCACCCCAAGGACTGCCTACGAGCAGTACTTC
CDR3 protein: CASTPRTAYEQYF

J gene: TRBJ1-1
D gene: TRBD1
V gene: TRBV28
clone size: once
CDR3 DNA: TGTGCCAGCGGACTGACCGGGACAGTGAACACTGAAGCTTTCTTT
CDR3 protein: CASGLTGTVNTEAFF

J gene: TRBJ1-1
D gene: .
V gene: TRBV4-2
clone size: .
CDR3 DNA: TGTGCCAGCAGCCAAGAAGGTCGGGTGAACACTGAAGCTTTCTTT
CDR3 protein: CASSQEGRVNTEAFF

J gene: TRBJ2-7
D gene: TRBD1
V gene: TRBV7-2
clone size: .
CDR3 DNA: TGTGCCAGCAGCTTTTGGGACAGGGGAGAACTCGAGCAGTACTTC
CDR3 protein: CASSFWDRGELEQYF

J gene: TRBJ2-1
D gene: .
V gene: TRBV15
clone size: .
CDR3 DNA: TGTGCCACCACGAGACAGTCCTACAATGAGCAGTTCTTC
CDR3 protein: CATTRQSYNEQFF

J gene: TRBJ2-1
D gene: .
V gene: TRBV7-7
clone size: .
CDR3 DNA: TGTGCTAGCAGCCCCGCGGGACTTACCAATGAGCAGTTCTTC
CDR3 protein: CASSPAGLTNEQFF

J gene: TRBJ1-4
D gene: .
V gene: TRBV2
clone size: .
CDR3 DNA: TGTGCCAGCAGTCCCGACGGGGGACGTCTGTTTTTT
CDR3 protein: CASSPDGGRLFF

J gene: TRBJ2-2
D gene: TRBD2
V gene: TRBV6-4
clone size: .
CDR3 DNA: TGTGCCAGCAGTGACAACGGGGGGGCATACACCGGGGAGCTGTTTTTT
CDR3 protein: CASSDNGGAYTGELFF

J gene: TRBJ1-4
D gene: .
V gene: TRBV5-1
clone size: .
CDR3 DNA: TGCGCCAGCAGCTTGACAGGGTCCAATGAAAAACTGTTTTTT
CDR3 protein: CASSLTGSNEKLFF

J gene: TRBJ1-3
D gene: TRBD1
V gene: TRBV7-3
clone size: .
CDR3 DNA: TGTGCCAGCAGCTTAACGGGGCAGGGGGACACCATATATTTT
CDR3 protein: CASSLTGQGDTIYF

J gene: TRBJ1-5
D gene: .
V gene: TRBV30
clone size: .
CDR3 DNA: TGTGCCTGGAGTGGGGGGGGCAATCAGCCCCAGCATTTT
CDR3 protein: CAWSGGGNQPQHF

J gene: TRBJ1-1
D gene: .
V gene: TRBV11-2
clone size: .
CDR3 DNA: TGTGCCAGCAGCTTACAGGGGATGAACACTGAAGCTTTCTTT
CDR3 protein: CASSLQGMNTEAFF

J gene: TRBJ2-7
D gene: TRBD1
V gene: TRBV5-6
clone size: .
CDR3 DNA: TGTGCCAGCACCGATTTCAGGGGGTTGGAAGAGCAGTACTTC
CDR3 protein: CASTDFRGLEEQYF

J gene: TRBJ2-2
D gene: .
V gene: TRBV6-1
clone size: few
CDR3 DNA: TGTGCCAGCAGCTTCGCCAGGGGCACCGGGGAGCTGTTTTTT
CDR3 protein: CASSFARGTGELFF

J gene: TRBJ2-1
D gene: .
V gene: TRBV2
clone size: .
CDR3 DNA: TGTGCCAGCAGTAGACTAGTATCAACTAATGGGCAGTTCTTC
CDR3 protein: CASSRLVSTNGQFF

J gene: TRBJ2-7
D gene: TRBD2
V gene: TRBV29-1
clone size: .
CDR3 DNA: TGCAGCGGGGGACTACAGGCCTACGAGCAGTACTTC
CDR3 protein: CSGGLQAYEQYF

J gene: TRBJ2-5
D gene: .
V gene: TRBV7-2
clone size: .
CDR3 DNA: TGTGCCAGCAGCTTAGATCCTGAGTGGACCCAGTACTTC
CDR3 protein: CASSLDPEWTQYF

J gene: TRBJ2-7
D gene: TRBD2
V gene: TRBV4-3
clone size: .
CDR3 DNA: TGCGCCAGCAGCCAAGATTCGGGAGGGATGTCCTACGAGCAGTACTTC
CDR3 protein: CASSQDSGGMSYEQYF

J gene: TRBJ2-7
D gene: TRBD1
V gene: TRBV5-6
clone size: few
CDR3 DNA: TGTGCCAGCAGGGTGACAGGGGGCTCCTACGAGCAGTACTTC
CDR3 protein: CASRVTGGSYEQYF

J gene: TRBJ2-7
D gene: TRBD1
V gene: TRBV7-9
clone size: .
CDR3 DNA: TGTGCCAGCAGGGAACAGGGGACCTACGAGCAGTACTTC
CDR3 protein: CASREQGTYEQYF

J gene: TRBJ1-1
D gene: .
V gene: TRBV27
clone size: .
CDR3 DNA: TGTGCCAGCAGTCACAGGGTTAACACTGAAGCTTTCTTT
CDR3 protein: CASSHRVNTEAFF

J gene: TRBJ2-7
D gene: .
V gene: TRBV6-1
clone size: .
CDR3 DNA: TGTGCCAGCAGTGAGGGGGCCCCCGAGCAGTACTTC
CDR3 protein: CASSEGAPEQYF

J gene: TRBJ1-6
D gene: .
V gene: TRBV6-1
clone size: once
CDR3 DNA: TGTGCCAGCAGTGACCAGTATAATTCACCCCTCCACTTT
CDR3 protein: CASSDQYNSPLHF

J gene: TRBJ2-1
D gene: TRBD2
V gene: TRBV4-1
clone size: .
CDR3 DNA: TGCGCCAGCAGCCTACTAGCGGGCCCCGGAGGGAATGAGCAGTTCTTC
CDR3 protein: CASSLLAGPGGNEQFF

J gene: TRBJ1-2
D gene: TRBD1
V gene: TRBV7-9
clone size: .
CDR3 DNA: TGTGCCAGCAGCTTAGGGGGGACAGGGAAAGGCTACACCTTC
CDR3 protein: CASSLGGTGKGYTF

J gene: TRBJ2-1
D gene: TRBD2
V gene: TRBV5-6
clone size: few
CDR3 DNA: TGTGCCAGCAGCTTGGGGACTAGATCCAACAATGAGCAGTTCTTC
CDR3 protein: CASSLGTRSNNEQFF

J gene: TRBJ2-3
D gene: .
V gene: TRBV10-1
clone size: .
CDR3 DNA: TGCGCCAGCAGTGAGTCAAGTGACAGCGTCTCTAGGACAGATACGCAGTATTTT
CDR3 protein: CASSESSDSVSRTDTQYF

J gene: TRBJ2-1
D gene: TRBD2
V gene: TRBV30
clone size: .
CDR3 DNA: TGTGCCTGGACCTTCCGGACTAGCGGGAGGGAGAATGAGCAGTTCTTC
CDR3 protein: CAWTFRTSGRENEQFF

J gene: TRBJ2-3
D gene: .
V gene: TRBV5-5
clone size: .
CDR3 DNA: TGTGCCAGCAGCTTGGCGAGCTGGACAGCCCATCGCACAGATACGCAGTATTTT
CDR3 protein: CASSLASWTAHRTDTQYF

J gene: TRBJ1-4
D gene: .
V gene: TRBV21-1
clone size: .
CDR3 DNA: TGTGCCAGCAGACCGTGGGACAGGAGATTATTAGCTAATGAAAAACTGTTTTTT
CDR3 protein: CASRPWDRRLLANEKLFF

J gene: TRBJ2-5
D gene: .
V gene: TRBV5-1
clone size: .
CDR3 DNA: TGCGCCAGCAATCTCGGCGGGGGCGGCGGAAGAGAGACCCAGTACTTC
CDR3 protein: CASNLGGGGGRETQYF

J gene: TRBJ2-5
D gene: TRBD1
V gene: TRBV7-2
clone size: .
CDR3 DNA: TGTGCCAGCAGCCGGACAGGGCCCCAAGAGACCCAGTACTTC
CDR3 protein: CASSRTGPQETQYF

J gene: TRBJ2-4
D gene: TRBD1
V gene: TRBV4-3
clone size: .
CDR3 DNA: TGCGCCAGCAGCCAAGGCAGTGGCGAGGGGGACAGTCAGTACTTC
CDR3 protein: CASSQGSGEGDSQYF

J gene: TRBJ2-1
D gene: TRBD2
V gene: TRBV11-3
clone size: .
CDR3 DNA: TGTGCCAGCAGCCTTAGCGGGGTCTCCTACAATGAGCAGTTCTTC
CDR3 protein: CASSLSGVSYNEQFF

J gene: TRBJ1-1
D gene: TRBD1
V gene: TRBV7-8
clone size: .
CDR3 DNA: TGTGCCAGCAGCCACGGACAGGGTCATTTTTCGAACACTGAAGCTTTCTTT
CDR3 protein: CASSHGQGHFSNTEAFF

J gene: TRBJ2-3
D gene: TRBD2
V gene: TRBV6-5
clone size: .
CDR3 DNA: TGTGCCAGCAGTCGGGGGGTCAGGGATACGCAGTATTTT
CDR3 protein: CASSRGVRDTQYF